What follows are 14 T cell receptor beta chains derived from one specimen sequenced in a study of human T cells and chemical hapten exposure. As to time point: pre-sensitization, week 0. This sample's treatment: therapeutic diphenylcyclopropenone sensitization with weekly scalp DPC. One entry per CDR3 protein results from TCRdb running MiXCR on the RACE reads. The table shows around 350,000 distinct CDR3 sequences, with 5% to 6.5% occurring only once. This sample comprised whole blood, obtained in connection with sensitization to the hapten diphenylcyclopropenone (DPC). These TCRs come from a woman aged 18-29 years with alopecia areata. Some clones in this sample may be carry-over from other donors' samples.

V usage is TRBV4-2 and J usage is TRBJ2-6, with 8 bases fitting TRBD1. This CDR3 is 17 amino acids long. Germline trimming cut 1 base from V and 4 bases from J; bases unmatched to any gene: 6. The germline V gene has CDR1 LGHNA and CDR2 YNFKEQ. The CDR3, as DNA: TGTGCCAGCAGCCAAGTTCAGGGGGCAGCAGGGGCCAACGTCCTGACTTTC. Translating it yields CASSQVQGAAGANVLTF.

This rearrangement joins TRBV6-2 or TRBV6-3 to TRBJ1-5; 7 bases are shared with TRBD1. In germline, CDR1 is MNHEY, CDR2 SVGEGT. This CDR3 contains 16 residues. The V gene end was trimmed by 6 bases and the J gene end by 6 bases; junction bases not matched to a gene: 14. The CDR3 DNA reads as TGTGCCAGCAGCTTTACAGGGGCCAAGGGGAGTCAGCCCCAGCATTTT. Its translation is CASSFTGAKGSQPQHF.

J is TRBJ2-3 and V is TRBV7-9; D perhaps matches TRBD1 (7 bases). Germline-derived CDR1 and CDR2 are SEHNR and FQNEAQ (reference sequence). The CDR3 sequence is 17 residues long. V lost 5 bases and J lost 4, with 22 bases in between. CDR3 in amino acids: CASSQGEVLQGADTQYF. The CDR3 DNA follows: TGTGCCAGCAGCCAGGGGGAGGTACTACAGGGAGCAGATACGCAGTATTTT.

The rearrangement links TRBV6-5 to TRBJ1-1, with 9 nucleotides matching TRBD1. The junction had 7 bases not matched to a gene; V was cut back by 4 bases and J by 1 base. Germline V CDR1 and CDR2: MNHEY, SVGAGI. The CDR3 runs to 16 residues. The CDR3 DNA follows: TGTGCCAGCAGTTTAACAGGGGGCGGACGGAACACTGAAGCTTTCTTT. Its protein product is CASSLTGGGRNTEAFF.

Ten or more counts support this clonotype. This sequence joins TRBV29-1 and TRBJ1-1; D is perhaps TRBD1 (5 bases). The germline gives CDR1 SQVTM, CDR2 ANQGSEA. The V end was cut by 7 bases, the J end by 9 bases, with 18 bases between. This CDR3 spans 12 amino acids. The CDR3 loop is CSAAPPTGQAFF. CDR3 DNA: TGCAGCGCCGCCCCTCCTACAGGACAAGCTTTCTTT.

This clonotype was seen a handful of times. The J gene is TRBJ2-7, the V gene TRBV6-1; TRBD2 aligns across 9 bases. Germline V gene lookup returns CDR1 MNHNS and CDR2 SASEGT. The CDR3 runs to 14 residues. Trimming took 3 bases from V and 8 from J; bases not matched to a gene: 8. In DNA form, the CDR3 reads TGTGCCAGCAGTGAGCATGGCGGGGGGGTTAAGCAGTACTTC. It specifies CASSEHGGGVKQYF.

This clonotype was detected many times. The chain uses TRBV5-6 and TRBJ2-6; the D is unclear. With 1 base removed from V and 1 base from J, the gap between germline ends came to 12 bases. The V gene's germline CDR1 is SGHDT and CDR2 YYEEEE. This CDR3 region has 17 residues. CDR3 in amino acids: CASSLSMDFSGANVLTF. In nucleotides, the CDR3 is TGTGCCAGCAGCTTGTCGATGGATTTTTCTGGGGCCAACGTCCTGACTTTC.

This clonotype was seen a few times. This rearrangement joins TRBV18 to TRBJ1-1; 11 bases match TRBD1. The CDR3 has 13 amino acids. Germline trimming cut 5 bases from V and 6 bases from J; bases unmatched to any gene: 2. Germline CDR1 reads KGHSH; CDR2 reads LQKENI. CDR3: CASSGQGAAEAFF. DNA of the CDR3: TGTGCCAGCTCAGGACAGGGGGCGGCTGAAGCTTTCTTT.

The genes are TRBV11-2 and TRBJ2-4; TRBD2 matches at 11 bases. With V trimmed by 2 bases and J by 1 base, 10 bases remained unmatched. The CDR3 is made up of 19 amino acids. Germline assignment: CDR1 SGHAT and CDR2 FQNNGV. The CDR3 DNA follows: TGTGCCAGCAGCTTACGGCTAGCGGGGGGTTTCTGGGCCAAAAACATTCAGTACTTC. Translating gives CASSLRLAGGFWAKNIQYF.

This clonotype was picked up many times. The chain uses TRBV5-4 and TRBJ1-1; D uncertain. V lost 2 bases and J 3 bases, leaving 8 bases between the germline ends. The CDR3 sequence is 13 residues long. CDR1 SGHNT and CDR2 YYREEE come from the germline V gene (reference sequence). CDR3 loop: CASSFTEDTEAFF. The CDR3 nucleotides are TGTGCCAGCAGCTTCACCGAGGACACTGAAGCTTTCTTT.

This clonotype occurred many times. DNA of the CDR3: TGTGCCAGCAGCGTAGGGGGGGCCGATGAAAAACTGTTTTTT. It encodes CASSVGGADEKLFF. The chain combines TRBV9 with TRBJ1-4; D perhaps matches TRBD1 (6 bases). CDR3 length equals 14 residues. V shed 0 bases and J shed 6 bases, with 9 bases lying between them. Germline loops: CDR1 SGDLS, CDR2 YYNGEE.

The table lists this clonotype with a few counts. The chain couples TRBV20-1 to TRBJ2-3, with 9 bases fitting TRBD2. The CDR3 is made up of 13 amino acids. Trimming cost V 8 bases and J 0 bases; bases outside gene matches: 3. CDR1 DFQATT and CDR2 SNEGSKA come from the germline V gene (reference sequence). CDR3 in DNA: TGCAGTTTAGCGGGGGTGAGCACAGATACGCAGTATTTT. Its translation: CSLAGVSTDTQYF.

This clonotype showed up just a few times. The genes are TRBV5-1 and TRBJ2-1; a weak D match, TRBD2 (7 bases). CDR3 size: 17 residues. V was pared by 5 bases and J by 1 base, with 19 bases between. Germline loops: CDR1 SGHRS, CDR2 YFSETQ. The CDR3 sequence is CASSTLAGAGSYNEQFF. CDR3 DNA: TGCGCCAGCAGTACCCTCGCGGGGGCGGGTTCCTACAATGAGCAGTTCTTC.

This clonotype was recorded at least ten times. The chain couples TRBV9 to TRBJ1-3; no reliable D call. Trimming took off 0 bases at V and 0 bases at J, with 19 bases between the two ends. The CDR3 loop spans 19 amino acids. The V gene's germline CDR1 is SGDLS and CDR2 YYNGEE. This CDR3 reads CASSVEPGAGFSSGNTIYF. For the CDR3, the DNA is TGTGCCAGCAGCGTAGAACCAGGAGCAGGCTTCAGCTCTGGAAACACCATATATTTT.